This TCR beta chain was recovered during a study of blood T cells in healthy people across ages (dated by TCRdb to the mid-2010s). In the study overall: Template switching captured roughly one uniquely barcoded TCR beta cDNA molecule per two T cells in model experiments. The study measured age-related changes in TCR beta repertoire diversity using deep sequencing normalized with unique cDNA molecular identifiers. Donors were grouped into four age groups: young (average approximately 15 years), middle-aged (roughly 40), aged (62) and long-lived (approximately 75). The study analyzed two additional independent replicas of 1 million unique cDNA reads from the same blood draw for two donors, one aged 18 to 30 and one aged 80 or older. Overall results and qualifications from the work: The long-lived group showed more naive CD4+ T cells, fewer expanded clones and increased TCR diversity than the aged group, suggesting age selection. As age increased, observed TCR beta diversity per million T cells dropped in a roughly linear way, and a significant reduction was already evident by age 40. Since profiling was done on bulk unsorted PBMCs, naive and antigen-experienced compartments could not be conclusively compared. There was a strong correlation between observed TCR beta diversity and the percentage of naive T cells measured by flow cytometry. The CMV infection status of donors was not known, potentially confounding age-related changes in expanded clonotypes. Estimates of total diversity based on one million sequenced T cells were regarded as lower bounds and as underestimates.

This clonotype was observed a few times. It lacks a known antigen. No qualities accompany the bases; no much larger clone lies one base away. The library was prepared using 5' RACE. Sequenced on an Illumina HiSeq 2500. A second 7 to 11 cycle PCR used a sample-barcoded 5' primer and a J-beta primer mix. A unique molecular identifier was introduced onto each TCR beta cDNA molecule by a template-switch 5' adaptor carrying 12 random nucleotides. At least 2.5 million CDR3-containing paired-end reads were obtained from each sample. The Mint cDNA synthesis kit, primed by a TRBC-specific oligonucleotide, was used to synthesize first-strand cDNA from all RNA. After uracil-DNA glycosylase treatment, a first 18-cycle PCR used universal primers M1SS and BC2_uni_R on all cDNA. The paper's processing steps were these. For normalization, 1 million high-quality reads were randomly selected from each sample, with every read carrying a distinct molecular identifier. Instead of being binned into consensus sequences, reads that shared molecular identifiers were thrown out. MiTCR, with a Q25 quality threshold and the strictest error-elimination algorithm, was used for CDR3 identification, clonotype clustering and error correction. A nonparametric unseen species model with Euler transformation was used to estimate a lower bound on total TCR beta diversity. Using fastp at Q25 and MiXCR, TCRdb reprocessed the public reads and kept productive beta chains. Identical CDR3 proteins give one entry, which carries the most common genes and DNA. These V and J calls derive from TCRdb rather than the authors' analysis. The sample table records around 800,000 distinct CDR3 sequences; approximately 24% of these occur just once. The ten largest clones represent 2.5% to 3.5% of the sample.

At the junction V is shortened by 3 bases and J by 3 bases, with 9 bases in between. Taken from cysteine to phenylalanine, the CDR3 has 14 residues. Of the read, only the CDR3 DNA is kept; its 42 bases are in frame from base 1. Donors were about 36 systemically healthy Caucasian individuals from Russia aged 6 to 90 years. Each donor gave 8 to 10 milliliters of peripheral blood, drawn into EDTA-treated Vacutainer tubes. Ficoll-Paque density-gradient centrifugation was used to isolate PBMCs, with at least 6.5 million per sample. Total RNA, at least 5 micrograms per sample, was extracted from PBMCs with Trizol reagent. For every donor, an aliquot of PBMCs went through flow cytometry to measure the percentages of naive CD45RAhigh/CD27high T cells. This same sample was also part of a study on T cells of mothers and their children. The other study reports the following: Nine systemically healthy Caucasian individuals, comprising three mothers and their six children, were included as donors. cDNA synthesis used all of the extracted RNA, with approximately 1.4 ug of RNA in each 15 ul reaction. In the second PCR, the M1S primer introduced both the sample barcodes and 2-4 random nucleotides. Over 9.5 million TCR beta CDR3 reads came from each mother, compared with approximately 2.8 million reads from each child. Thymic selection shapes the output of TCR recombination in a similar way in related and unrelated pairs, and inherited differences have a minor effect. Related mother-child pairs always showed normalized repertoire overlap that was slightly higher than in unrelated mother-child pairs, though the difference was never significant. With a sensitivity of 90 to 100 clones per million clonotypes, no persistent microchimeric T cell clones were detected. The study used deep NGS to compare TCR beta repertoires of mothers and children, seeking features distinguishing related mother-child pairs from unrelated individuals. Mothers averaged roughly 40 +/- 4 years of age and children averaged roughly 10 +/- 4 years. Libraries were sequenced on Illumina HiSeq 2000 with 100+100 nt paired-end reads after adapter ligation with NEBNext reagents. Mother and child libraries were prepared a month apart and sequenced in separate runs to prevent cross-contamination. For each donor, somewhere between roughly 450,000 and 2,000,000 distinct TCR beta clonotypes were identified. Naive TCR beta clonotypes were estimated from low-frequency clonotypes matched to each donor's FACS-determined naive share, without sorting.

Sequencing was carried out using blood. The receptor comes from a boy under 18 in good health. The chain was built from TRBV12-3 or TRBV12-4 and TRBJ1-5; the D gene cannot be resolved reliably. The CDR3 loop reads CASSFGVFNQPQHF. The nucleotide sequence is TGTGCCAGCAGTTTTGGGGTCTTCAATCAGCCCCAGCATTTT.